A single sample is the source of the 10 T cell receptor beta chains below, sequenced in a study of OX40 agonist ivuxolimab in advanced cancers. Profiled with immunoSEQ multiplex PCR; TCRdb holds only in-frame clones, not every one. The table includes 20,000 to 25,000 clones, approximately 87% detected once. Source: CD4+ or CD8+ T cells sorted from blood, taken in a trial of the OX40 agonist ivuxolimab. These receptors all stem from an adult with an advanced solid tumor such as melanoma, head and neck, liver or kidney cancer.

This chain connects TRBV25-1 to TRBJ1-1; 7 bases map to TRBD1. The V segment lost 4 bases and the J segment 6 bases; nucleotides outside the gene matches: 2. The CDR3 extends over 12 amino acids. CDR1 MGHDK and CDR2 SYGVNS come from the germline V gene. The CDR3 here is CASSGTGPEAFF. As DNA, the CDR3 is TGTGCCAGCAGTGGGACAGGACCTGAAGCTTTCTTT.

The chain uses TRBV6-1 and TRBJ2-7, with a weak D call TRBD1 (5 bases). The germline V and J ends were trimmed by 8 bases and 3 bases, with 8 bases remaining between them. This CDR3 comprises 11 residues. The germline V gene encodes CDR1 MNHNS and CDR2 SASEGT. Here the CDR3 reads CASADSYEQYF. The CDR3 DNA reads as TGTGCCAGCGCTGACAGCTACGAGCAGTACTTC.

The chain joins TRBV5-1 to TRBJ2-7, with D perhaps matching TRBD1 or TRBD2 (6 bases each). V dropped 1 base and J dropped 3 bases, with 14 bases sitting between them. Germline CDR1 is SGHRS and CDR2 is YFSETQ. The CDR3 spans 15 residues. The CDR3 spells CASSLWGAGDYEQYF. DNA for the CDR3: TGCGCCAGCAGCTTGTGGGGGGCGGGTGACTACGAGCAGTACTTC. Full variable domain (rest looked up from reference TRBV5-1 and TRBJ2-7): KAGVTQTPRYLIKTRGQQVTLSCSPISGHRSVSWYQQTPGQGLQFLFEYFSETQRNKGNFPGRFSGRQFSNSRSEMNVSTLELGDSALYLCASSLWGAGDYEQYFGPGTRLTVT.

In DNA form, the CDR3 reads TGTGCCAGCAGTTACTTCAGGGGCGATGAGCAGTTCTTC. Its protein product is CASSYFRGDEQFF. The V gene is TRBV6-6, the J gene TRBJ2-1; possible D gene TRBD1, 6 bases. The CDR3 length is 13 residues. Trimming removed 1 base at V and 8 bases at J, with 9 bases between. Germline-derived CDR1 and CDR2 are MNHNY and SVGAGI (reference sequence).

The chain carries TRBV19 and TRBJ2-7; 10 nucleotides match TRBD1. Germline V lookup: CDR1 LNHDA, CDR2 SQIVND (reference sequence). The J segment lost 3 bases and the V segment lost 5 bases, leaving 4 bases of the junction unmatched. This CDR3 has 14 residues. In nucleotides, the CDR3 is TGTGCCAGTAGTCCCAGGACAGGGGGCTACGAGCAGTACTTC. The encoded protein is CASSPRTGGYEQYF.

This chain uses TRBV28 with TRBJ1-3; a possible D gene is TRBD1 (5 bases). There are 17 residues in the CDR3. Germline V gene lookup returns CDR1 MDHEN and CDR2 SYDVKM. The ends were cut back, 4 bases at V and 0 bases at J, with 16 bases in the middle. The chain's CDR3 is CASSSPGDSRSGNTIYF. In DNA form, the CDR3 reads TGTGCCAGCAGTTCCCCCGGAGACAGCCGCTCTGGAAACACCATATATTTT.

The chain uses TRBV7-2 and TRBJ1-1; weak D call: TRBD1 (5 bases). The V gene lost 5 bases and the J gene lost 1 base, with 17 bases spanning the gap. CDR3 length: 16 residues. Germline values: CDR1 SGHTA, CDR2 FQGNSA. The CDR3: CASSSRGAGKNTEAFF. CDR3 nucleotide sequence: TGTGCCAGCAGCAGTCGTGGGGCGGGGAAGAACACTGAAGCTTTCTTT.

V and J are TRBV11-2 and TRBJ2-1, with 8 bases identical to TRBD2. The trim removed 0 bases at V and 4 bases at J, leaving 2 bases unmatched. Germline-derived CDR1 and CDR2 are SGHAT and FQNNGV. CDR3 size: 15 residues. This CDR3 is CASSLDSGGYNEQFF. The CDR3, as DNA: TGTGCCAGCAGCTTAGACAGCGGGGGATACAATGAGCAGTTCTTC. The full variable domain, with the rest looked up from reference TRBV11-2 and TRBJ2-1, is EAGVAQSPRYKIIEKRQSVAFWCNPISGHATLYWYQQILGQGPKLLIQFQNNGVVDDSQLPKDRFSAERLKGVDSTLKIQPAKLEDSAVYLCASSLDSGGYNEQFFGPGTRLTVL.

This chain uses TRBV2 with TRBJ2-7; D unclear. The CDR3 runs 14 residues. Trimming removed 6 bases at V and 0 bases at J, with 12 bases between. The germline gives CDR1 SNHLY, CDR2 FYNNEI. For the CDR3, the DNA is TGTGCCAGCAGCCCCGTAAGCAACTCCTACGAGCAGTACTTC. This translates into CASSPVSNSYEQYF.

The V and J genes are TRBV27 and TRBJ2-5, with D possibly TRBD1 on 5 matching bases. Looked up from germline, CDR1 is MNHEY and CDR2 is SMNVEV (reference sequence). V was cut by 5 bases and J by 4 bases, with 11 bases left in between. This CDR3 comprises 13 residues. The CDR3 DNA reads as TGTGCCAGCAGTCCGCAGGGCGGAGAGACCCAGTACTTC. It yields the protein CASSPQGGETQYF.